Included here is one TCR beta chain sequence, with context. The sample originates from a study of cytomegalovirus exposure and HLA in healthy donors. The CDR3 spans 13 residues. Germline values: CDR1 MDHEN, CDR2 SYDVKM. The V and J ends lost 8 bases and 2 bases respectively, with 13 bases between them. In the PCR, 60 Vbeta and 13 Jbeta primers were used. The data were produced by immunoSEQ multiplex PCR, yet TCRdb's version contains in-frame clones alone and is incomplete. The sample comprises around 150,000 clones, about 68% of which are singletons, and more than 1.2% rests with the top ten. The source is a young man in good health and CMV-seronegative. Material for sequencing was PBMCs. The chain joins TRBV28 to TRBJ2-7; tentative D call: TRBD1 (6 bases). CDR3 DNA: TGTGCCAGCTCAATGACAGGAGCCTACGAGCAGTACTTC. This codes for CASSMTGAYEQYF.